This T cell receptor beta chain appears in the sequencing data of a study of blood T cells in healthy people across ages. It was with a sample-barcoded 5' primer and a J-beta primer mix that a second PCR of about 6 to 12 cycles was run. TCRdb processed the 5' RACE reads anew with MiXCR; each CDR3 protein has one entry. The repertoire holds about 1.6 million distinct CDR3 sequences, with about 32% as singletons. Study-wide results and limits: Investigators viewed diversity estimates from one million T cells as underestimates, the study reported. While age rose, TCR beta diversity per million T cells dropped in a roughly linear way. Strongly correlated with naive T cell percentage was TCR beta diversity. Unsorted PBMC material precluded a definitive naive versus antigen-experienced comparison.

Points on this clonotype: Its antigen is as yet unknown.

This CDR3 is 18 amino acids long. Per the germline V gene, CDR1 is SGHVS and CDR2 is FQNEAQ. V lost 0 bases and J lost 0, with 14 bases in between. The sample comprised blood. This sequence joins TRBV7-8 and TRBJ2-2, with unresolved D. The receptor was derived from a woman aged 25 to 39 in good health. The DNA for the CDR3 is TGTGCCAGCAGCTTAGCACGACTGGTCCTTGCGAACACCGGGGAGCTGTTTTTT. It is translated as CASSLARLVLANTGELFF.